This is a list of T cell receptor beta chains from one sample in a study of cytomegalovirus exposure and HLA in healthy donors. Clones were sequenced by immunoSEQ multiplex PCR, and TCRdb holds only the in-frame ones, with some missing. The table shows roughly 330,000 clones, with about 90% occurring only once. The specimen was PBMCs. The receptors stem from a woman aged 25-40 years in good health and CMV-seropositive. Both conserved end residues are part of each CDR3. Fields, in order: CDR3 protein, CDR3 DNA, clone size, V gene, J gene, D gene. The D gene is left open where the match is weak. Rows give clone size only sometimes, using once, few, many, or a class for an expanded clone.

cdr3_aa: CASSLGGTASSRDTQYF; cdr3_nt: TGCGCCAGCAGCTTGGGTGGGACAGCTTCCAGTCGGGATACGCAGTATTTT; clone_size: .; v_call: TRBV5-1; j_call: TRBJ2-3; d_call: TRBD1
cdr3_aa: CASSRVPNTEAFF; cdr3_nt: TGTGCCAGTAGTAGAGTACCGAACACTGAAGCTTTCTTT; clone_size: .; v_call: TRBV19; j_call: TRBJ1-1; d_call: .
cdr3_aa: CASSYSDSQETQYF; cdr3_nt: TGTGCCAGCAGTTACTCGGACAGTCAAGAGACCCAGTACTTC; clone_size: .; v_call: TRBV6-5; j_call: TRBJ2-5; d_call: .
cdr3_aa: CAWSYGIGNEKLFF; cdr3_nt: TGTGCCTGGAGCTATGGAATCGGTAATGAAAAACTGTTTTTT; clone_size: .; v_call: TRBV30; j_call: TRBJ1-4; d_call: .
cdr3_aa: CASSLQSSYEQYF; cdr3_nt: TGCGCCAGCAGTCTACAGAGCTCCTACGAGCAGTACTTC; clone_size: .; v_call: TRBV4-1; j_call: TRBJ2-7; d_call: .
cdr3_aa: CASSLLGEQYF; cdr3_nt: TGTGCCAGCAGCTTGCTGGGCGAGCAGTACTTC; clone_size: .; v_call: TRBV5-6; j_call: TRBJ2-7; d_call: .
cdr3_aa: CASGLEGGADTQYF; cdr3_nt: TGTGCTAGTGGTTTGGAAGGGGGTGCAGATACGCAGTATTTT; clone_size: .; v_call: TRBV12-5; j_call: TRBJ2-3; d_call: .
cdr3_aa: CASSPGRSGNTIYF; cdr3_nt: TGTGCCAGCAGTCCGGGACGCTCTGGAAACACCATATATTTT; clone_size: .; v_call: TRBV5-4; j_call: TRBJ1-3; d_call: .
cdr3_aa: CASSSRVYGYTF; cdr3_nt: TGTGCCAGCAGCAGCCGGGTCTATGGCTACACCTTC; clone_size: .; v_call: TRBV28; j_call: TRBJ1-2; d_call: .
cdr3_aa: CASSEPPTSYEQYF; cdr3_nt: TGTGCCAGCAGTGAACCACCGACTAGCTACGAGCAGTACTTC; clone_size: .; v_call: TRBV2; j_call: TRBJ2-7; d_call: .
cdr3_aa: CASSSTGSGNTIYF; cdr3_nt: TGCGCCAGCAGCTCAACAGGGTCTGGAAACACCATATATTTT; clone_size: few; v_call: TRBV5-1; j_call: TRBJ1-3; d_call: .
cdr3_aa: CASSETGLDWNTEAFF; cdr3_nt: TGTGCCAGCAGCGAAACAGGGTTGGACTGGAACACTGAAGCTTTCTTT; clone_size: .; v_call: TRBV9; j_call: TRBJ1-1; d_call: .
cdr3_aa: CASSPQGTMNTEAFF; cdr3_nt: TGTGCCAGCAGCCCCCAGGGGACCATGAACACTGAAGCTTTCTTT; clone_size: .; v_call: TRBV7-2; j_call: TRBJ1-1; d_call: .
cdr3_aa: CASSPDRVYTGELFF; cdr3_nt: TGTGCCAGCAGCCCGGACAGGGTTTACACCGGGGAGCTGTTTTTT; clone_size: few; v_call: TRBV14; j_call: TRBJ2-2; d_call: TRBD1
cdr3_aa: CASSPSDGGATYEQYF; cdr3_nt: TGTGCCAGCAGCCCAAGCGACGGGGGGGCCACCTACGAGCAGTACTTC; clone_size: .; v_call: TRBV4-2; j_call: TRBJ2-7; d_call: TRBD2
cdr3_aa: CASSYDRGSEQYF; cdr3_nt: TGTGCCAGCAGCTACGACAGGGGGAGCGAGCAGTACTTC; clone_size: .; v_call: TRBV11-3; j_call: TRBJ2-7; d_call: TRBD1
cdr3_aa: CASSVATADQPQHF; cdr3_nt: TGTGCCAGTAGTGTAGCGACAGCCGATCAGCCCCAGCATTTT; clone_size: .; v_call: TRBV19; j_call: TRBJ1-5; d_call: .
cdr3_aa: CASIGGLGGNEQFF; cdr3_nt: TGTGCCAGCATAGGGGGACTAGGGGGTAATGAGCAGTTCTTC; clone_size: .; v_call: TRBV6-5; j_call: TRBJ2-1; d_call: TRBD2
cdr3_aa: CASSVLTSGSGNEQFF; cdr3_nt: TGCGCCAGCAGCGTACTTACTAGCGGGAGTGGCAATGAGCAGTTCTTC; clone_size: .; v_call: TRBV5-1; j_call: TRBJ2-1; d_call: TRBD2
cdr3_aa: CASSFAPTSGSETQYF; cdr3_nt: TGTGCCAGCAGTTTCGCCCCGACTAGCGGGAGTGAGACCCAGTACTTC; clone_size: .; v_call: TRBV27; j_call: TRBJ2-5; d_call: TRBD2
cdr3_aa: CASSSSGGHPSGANVLTF; cdr3_nt: TGTGCCAGCAGCTCCTCAGGGGGCCATCCCTCTGGGGCCAACGTCCTGACTTTC; clone_size: .; v_call: TRBV7-6; j_call: TRBJ2-6; d_call: TRBD1
cdr3_aa: CASSRDRSGGYEQYF; cdr3_nt: TGTGCCAGCAGCCGAGACAGGTCAGGGGGTTACGAGCAGTACTTC; clone_size: .; v_call: TRBV6-5; j_call: TRBJ2-7; d_call: TRBD1
cdr3_aa: CASSYTRTSVDEQFF; cdr3_nt: TGTGCCAGCAGTTACACTCGGACTAGCGTTGATGAGCAGTTCTTC; clone_size: once; v_call: TRBV6-5; j_call: TRBJ2-1; d_call: TRBD2
cdr3_aa: CASSVVPTDTQYF; cdr3_nt: TGTGCCAGTTCCGTGGTTCCCACAGATACGCAGTATTTT; clone_size: .; v_call: TRBV2; j_call: TRBJ2-3; d_call: .
cdr3_aa: CASSQPGRSYGYTF; cdr3_nt: TGCGCCAGCAGCCAACCGGGACGGAGCTATGGCTACACCTTC; clone_size: .; v_call: TRBV4-1; j_call: TRBJ1-2; d_call: .
cdr3_aa: CASKYRNEQFF; cdr3_nt: TGTGCCAGCAAATACCGCAATGAGCAGTTCTTC; clone_size: .; v_call: TRBV2; j_call: TRBJ2-1; d_call: .
cdr3_aa: CSVVRDRTGELFF; cdr3_nt: TGCAGCGTTGTTAGGGATAGGACCGGGGAGCTGTTTTTT; clone_size: .; v_call: TRBV29-1; j_call: TRBJ2-2; d_call: .
cdr3_aa: CASRRGQGTSTDTQYF; cdr3_nt: TGTGCCAGTAGGAGAGGACAGGGGACGTCCACAGATACGCAGTATTTT; clone_size: .; v_call: TRBV19; j_call: TRBJ2-3; d_call: TRBD1
cdr3_aa: CASSQTTGTGELFF; cdr3_nt: TGTGCCAGCAGCCAGACGACAGGGACCGGGGAGCTGTTTTTT; clone_size: once; v_call: TRBV28; j_call: TRBJ2-2; d_call: TRBD1
cdr3_aa: CASRQGTLGTQYF; cdr3_nt: TGTGCCAGCAGGCAGGGCACTTTGGGGACCCAGTACTTC; clone_size: .; v_call: TRBV28; j_call: TRBJ2-5; d_call: .
cdr3_aa: CASSIGQGHEQYF; cdr3_nt: TGCGCCAGCAGCATCGGACAGGGGCACGAGCAGTACTTC; clone_size: .; v_call: TRBV5-1; j_call: TRBJ2-7; d_call: TRBD1